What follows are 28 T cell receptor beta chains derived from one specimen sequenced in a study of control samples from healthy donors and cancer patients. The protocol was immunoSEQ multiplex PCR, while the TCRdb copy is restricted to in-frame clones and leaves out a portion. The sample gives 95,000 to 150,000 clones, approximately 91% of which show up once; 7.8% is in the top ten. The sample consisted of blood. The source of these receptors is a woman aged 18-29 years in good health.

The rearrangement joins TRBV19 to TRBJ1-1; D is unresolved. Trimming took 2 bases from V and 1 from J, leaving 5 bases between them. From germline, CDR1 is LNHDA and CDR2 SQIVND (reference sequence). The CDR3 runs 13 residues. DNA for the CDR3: TGTGCCAGTAGTATATATCAGAACACTGAAGCTTTCTTT. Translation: CASSIYQNTEAFF.

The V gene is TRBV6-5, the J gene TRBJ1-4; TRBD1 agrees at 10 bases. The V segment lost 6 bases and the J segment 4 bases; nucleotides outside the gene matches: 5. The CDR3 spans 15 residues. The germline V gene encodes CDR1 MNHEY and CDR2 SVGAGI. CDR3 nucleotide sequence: TGTGCCAGCAGCGTTGGACAGGGGGTTAATGAAAAACTGTTTTTT. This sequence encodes CASSVGQGVNEKLFF.

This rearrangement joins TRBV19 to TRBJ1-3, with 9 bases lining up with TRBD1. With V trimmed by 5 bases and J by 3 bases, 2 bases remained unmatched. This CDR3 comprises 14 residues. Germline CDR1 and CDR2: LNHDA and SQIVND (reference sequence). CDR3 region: CASSGQGIGNTIYF. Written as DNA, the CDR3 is TGTGCCAGTAGTGGACAGGGGATTGGAAACACCATATATTTT.

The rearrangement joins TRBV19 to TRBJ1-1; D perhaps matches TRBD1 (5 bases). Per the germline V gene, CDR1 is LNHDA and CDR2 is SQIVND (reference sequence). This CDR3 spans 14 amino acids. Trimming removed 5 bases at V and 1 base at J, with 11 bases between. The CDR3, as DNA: TGTGCCAGTAGTTGGGGCAGGCGGAACACTGAAGCTTTCTTT. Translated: CASSWGRRNTEAFF.

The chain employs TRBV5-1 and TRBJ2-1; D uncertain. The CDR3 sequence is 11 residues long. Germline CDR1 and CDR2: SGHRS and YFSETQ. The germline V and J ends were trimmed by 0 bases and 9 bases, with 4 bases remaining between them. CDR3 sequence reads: CASSLEVEQFF. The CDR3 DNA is TGCGCCAGCAGCTTGGAGGTTGAGCAGTTCTTC.

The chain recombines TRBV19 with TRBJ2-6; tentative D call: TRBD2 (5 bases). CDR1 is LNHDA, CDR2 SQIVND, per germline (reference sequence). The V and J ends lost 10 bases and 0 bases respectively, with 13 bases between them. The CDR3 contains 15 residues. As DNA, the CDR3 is TGTGCCACGACCGACTACCGCTCTGGGGCCAACGTCCTGACTTTC. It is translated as CATTDYRSGANVLTF. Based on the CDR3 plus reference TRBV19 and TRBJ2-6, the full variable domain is DGGITQSPKYLFRKEGQNVTLSCEQNLNHDAMYWYRQDPGQGLRLIYYSQIVNDFQKGDIAEGYSVSREKKESFPLTVTSAQKNPTAFYLCATTDYRSGANVLTFGAGSRLTVL.

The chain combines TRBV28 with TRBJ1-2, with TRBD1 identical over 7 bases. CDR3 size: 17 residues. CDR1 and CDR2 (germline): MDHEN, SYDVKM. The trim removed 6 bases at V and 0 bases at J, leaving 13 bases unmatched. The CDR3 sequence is CASRGQRIDTTNYGYTF. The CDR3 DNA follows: TGTGCCAGCAGGGGACAGCGAATTGACACCACTAACTATGGCTACACCTTC.

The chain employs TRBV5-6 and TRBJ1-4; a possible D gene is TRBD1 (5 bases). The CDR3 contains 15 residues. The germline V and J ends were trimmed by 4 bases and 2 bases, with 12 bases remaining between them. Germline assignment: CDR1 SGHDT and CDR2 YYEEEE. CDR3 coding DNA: TGTGCCAGCAGCCAGGGTCTCGCCACTAATGAAAAACTGTTTTTT. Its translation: CASSQGLATNEKLFF.

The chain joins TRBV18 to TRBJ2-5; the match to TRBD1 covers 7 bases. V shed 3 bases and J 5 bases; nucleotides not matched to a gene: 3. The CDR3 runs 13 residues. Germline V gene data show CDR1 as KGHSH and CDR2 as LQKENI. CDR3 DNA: TGTGCCAGCTCACCCGGACAGGCGGAGACCCAGTACTTC. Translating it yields CASSPGQAETQYF.

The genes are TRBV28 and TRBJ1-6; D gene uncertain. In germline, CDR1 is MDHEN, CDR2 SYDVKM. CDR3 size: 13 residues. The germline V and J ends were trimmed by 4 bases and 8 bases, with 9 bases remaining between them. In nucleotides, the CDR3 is TGTGCCAGCAGTTCCTCAGTTTATTCACCCCTCCACTTT. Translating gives CASSSSVYSPLHF.

CDR3 sequence reads: CSASKRYEQYF. CDR3 sequence (DNA): TGCAGTGCTAGTAAACGGTACGAGCAGTACTTC. The V gene is TRBV20-1, the J gene TRBJ2-7; D call uncertain. Germline-derived CDR1 and CDR2 are DFQATT and SNEGSKA (reference sequence). Trimming cost V 3 bases and J 4 bases, with 7 bases left between them. The length of the CDR3 is 11 residues.

CDR3 in DNA: TGTGCCAGCAGCTTGATATCCGGGGAGACCCAGTACTTC. This translates into CASSLISGETQYF. This sequence joins TRBV5-6 and TRBJ2-5, with D unclear. The length of the CDR3 is 13 residues. The V and J ends lost 1 base and 5 bases respectively, with 9 bases between them. The germline CDR1 and CDR2 sequences are SGHDT and YYEEEE.

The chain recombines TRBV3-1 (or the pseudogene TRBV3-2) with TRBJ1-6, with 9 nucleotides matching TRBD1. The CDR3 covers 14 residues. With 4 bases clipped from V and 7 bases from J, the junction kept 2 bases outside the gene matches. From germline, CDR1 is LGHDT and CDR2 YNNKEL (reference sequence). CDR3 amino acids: CASSRDRANSPLHF. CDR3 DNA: TGTGCCAGCAGCCGGGACAGGGCCAATTCACCCCTCCACTTT.

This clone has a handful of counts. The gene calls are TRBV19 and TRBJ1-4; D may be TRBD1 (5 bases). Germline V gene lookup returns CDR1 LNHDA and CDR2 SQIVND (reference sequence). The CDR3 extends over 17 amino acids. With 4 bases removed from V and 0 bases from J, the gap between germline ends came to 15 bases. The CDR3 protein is CASSRTRGDSTNEKLFF. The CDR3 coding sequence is TGTGCCAGTAGTAGGACTCGAGGGGACTCAACTAATGAAAAACTGTTTTTT.

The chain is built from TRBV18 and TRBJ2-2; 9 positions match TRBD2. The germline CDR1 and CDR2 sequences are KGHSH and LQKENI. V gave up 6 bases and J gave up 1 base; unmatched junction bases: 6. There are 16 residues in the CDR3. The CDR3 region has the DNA TGTGCCAGCTCCCCGATAGCGGGGGTGAACACCGGGGAGCTGTTTTTT. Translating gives CASSPIAGVNTGELFF.

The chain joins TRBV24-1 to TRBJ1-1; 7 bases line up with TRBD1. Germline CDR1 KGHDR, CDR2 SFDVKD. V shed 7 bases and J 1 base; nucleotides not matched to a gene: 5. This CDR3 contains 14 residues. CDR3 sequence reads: CATRRTGSNTEAFF. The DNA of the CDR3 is TGTGCCACCAGGAGGACAGGATCGAACACTGAAGCTTTCTTT.

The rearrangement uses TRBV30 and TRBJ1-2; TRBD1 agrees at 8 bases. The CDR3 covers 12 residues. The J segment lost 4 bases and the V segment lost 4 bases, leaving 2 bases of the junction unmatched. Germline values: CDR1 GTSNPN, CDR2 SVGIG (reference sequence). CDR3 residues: CAWTGGVYGYTF. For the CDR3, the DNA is TGTGCCTGGACAGGGGGCGTCTATGGCTACACCTTC.

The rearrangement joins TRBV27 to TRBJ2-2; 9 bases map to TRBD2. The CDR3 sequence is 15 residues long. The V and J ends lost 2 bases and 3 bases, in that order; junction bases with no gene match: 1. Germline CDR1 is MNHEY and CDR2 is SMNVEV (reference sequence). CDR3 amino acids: CASSLLAGHTGELFF. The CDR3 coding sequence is TGTGCCAGCAGTTTACTAGCGGGGCACACCGGGGAGCTGTTTTTT.

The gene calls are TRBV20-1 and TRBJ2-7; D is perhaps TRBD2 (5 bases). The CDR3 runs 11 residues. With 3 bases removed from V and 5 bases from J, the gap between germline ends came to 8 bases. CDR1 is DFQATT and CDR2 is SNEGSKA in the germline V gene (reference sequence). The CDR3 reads CSASGVDEQYF. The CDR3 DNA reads TGCAGTGCTAGCGGGGTCGACGAGCAGTACTTC.

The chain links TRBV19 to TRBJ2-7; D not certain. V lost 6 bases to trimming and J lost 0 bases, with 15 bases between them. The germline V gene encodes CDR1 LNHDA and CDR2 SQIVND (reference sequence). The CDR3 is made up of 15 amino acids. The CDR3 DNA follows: TGTGCCAGTAGAGTACAGAGTACACCCTCCTACGAGCAGTACTTC. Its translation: CASRVQSTPSYEQYF.

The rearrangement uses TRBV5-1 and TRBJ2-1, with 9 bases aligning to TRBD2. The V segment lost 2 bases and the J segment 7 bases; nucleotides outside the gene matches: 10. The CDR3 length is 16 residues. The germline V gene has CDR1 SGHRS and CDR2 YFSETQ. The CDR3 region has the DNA TGCGCCAGCAGCTTTTCTGCTAGCGGGATTGTAAATGAGCAGTTCTTC. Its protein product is CASSFSASGIVNEQFF.

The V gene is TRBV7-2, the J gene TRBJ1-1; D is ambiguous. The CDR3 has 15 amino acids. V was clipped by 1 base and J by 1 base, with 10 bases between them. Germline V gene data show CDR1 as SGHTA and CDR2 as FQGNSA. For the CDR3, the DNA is TGTGCCAGCAGCTTAGGGGTCTTATCGAACACTGAAGCTTTCTTT. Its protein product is CASSLGVLSNTEAFF.

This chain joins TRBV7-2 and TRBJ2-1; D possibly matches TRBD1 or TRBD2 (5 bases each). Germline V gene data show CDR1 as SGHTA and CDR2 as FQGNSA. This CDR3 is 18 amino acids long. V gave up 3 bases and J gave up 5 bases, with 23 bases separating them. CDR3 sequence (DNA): TGTGCCAGCAGCTTTAACCCGACTTCGAGGGGACCAGACAATGAGCAGTTCTTC. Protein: CASSFNPTSRGPDNEQFF.

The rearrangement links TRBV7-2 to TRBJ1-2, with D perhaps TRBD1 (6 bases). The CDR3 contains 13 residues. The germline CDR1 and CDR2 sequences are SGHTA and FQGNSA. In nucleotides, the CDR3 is TGTGCTCTCACAGGGAATTGGGACTATGGCTACACCTTC. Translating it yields CALTGNWDYGYTF.

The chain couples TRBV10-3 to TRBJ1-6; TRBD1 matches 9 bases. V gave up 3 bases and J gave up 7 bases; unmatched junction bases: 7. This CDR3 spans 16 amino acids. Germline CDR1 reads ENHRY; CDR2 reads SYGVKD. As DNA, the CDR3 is TGTGCCATCAGTGAACGACAGGGGGTCTTGAATTCACCCCTCCACTTT. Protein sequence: CAISERQGVLNSPLHF.

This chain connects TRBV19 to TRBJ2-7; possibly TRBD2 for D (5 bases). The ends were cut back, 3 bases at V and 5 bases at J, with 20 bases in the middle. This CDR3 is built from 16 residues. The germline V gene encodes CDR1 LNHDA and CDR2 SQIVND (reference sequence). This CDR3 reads CASSIDGLGPWDEQYF. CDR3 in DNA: TGTGCCAGTAGTATCGATGGACTCGGGCCGTGGGACGAGCAGTACTTC.

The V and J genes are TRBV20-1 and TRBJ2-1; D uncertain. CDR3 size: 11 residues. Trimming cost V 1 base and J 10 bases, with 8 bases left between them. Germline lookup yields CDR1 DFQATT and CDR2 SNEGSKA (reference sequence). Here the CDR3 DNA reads TGCAGTGCTAGAGGCCCATGGGAGCAGTTCTTC. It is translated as CSARGPWEQFF.

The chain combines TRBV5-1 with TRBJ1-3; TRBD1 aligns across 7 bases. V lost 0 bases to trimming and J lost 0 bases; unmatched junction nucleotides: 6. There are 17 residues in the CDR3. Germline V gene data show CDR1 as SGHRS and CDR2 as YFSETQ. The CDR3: CASSLAGDRVSGNTIYF. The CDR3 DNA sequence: TGCGCCAGCAGCTTGGCGGGTGACAGGGTCTCTGGAAACACCATATATTTT.